The next 30 T cell receptor beta chains were all read from a single sample in a study of blood T cell repertoires in COVID-19. TCRdb's table, derived via immunoSEQ multiplex PCR, lists solely in-frame clones and lacks some. The sample carries 100,000 to 150,000 clones, approximately 81% recorded once. The sample was peripheral blood. All receptors come from a woman aged 30 to 39 who had recovered from COVID-19.

The chain couples TRBV7-9 to TRBJ2-1, with 8 bases that match TRBD2. Germline assignment: CDR1 SEHNR and CDR2 FQNEAQ (reference sequence). This CDR3 is 18 amino acids long. The V segment lost 2 bases and the J segment 9 bases; nucleotides outside the gene matches: 18. The CDR3 loop is CASSLYGRAGGIILEQFF. CDR3 nucleotides: TGTGCCAGCAGCTTATATGGTAGGGCGGGAGGCATAATTCTTGAGCAGTTCTTC.

J is TRBJ2-5 and V is TRBV5-6; 8 nucleotides match TRBD1. Germline V gene lookup returns CDR1 SGHDT and CDR2 YYEEEE. The CDR3 sequence is 17 residues long. Trimming cost V 4 bases and J 2 bases; bases outside gene matches: 13. CDR3 sequence: CASSALLQDREQETQYF. The CDR3 DNA follows: TGTGCCAGCAGCGCCCTATTGCAGGACAGGGAGCAAGAGACCCAGTACTTC.

This CDR3 is CASSLREGNEKLFF. DNA of the CDR3: TGTGCCAGCAGCTTAAGGGAGGGAAATGAAAAACTGTTTTTT. The chain employs TRBV5-4 and TRBJ1-4; D gene ambiguous. CDR1 and CDR2 from the germline V gene are SGHNT and YYREEE (reference sequence). The V end lost 2 bases, the J end lost 5 bases, and 10 bases lay between the germline ends. The CDR3 length is 14 residues.

The chain uses TRBV5-1 and TRBJ2-5; 13 nucleotides match TRBD2. The CDR3 covers 16 residues. Germline V lookup: CDR1 SGHRS, CDR2 YFSETQ. Germline trimming cut 2 bases from V and 1 base from J; bases unmatched to any gene: 2. CDR3 bases: TGCGCCAGCAGCTTCAGACTAGCGGGGGGCCAAGAGACCCAGTACTTC. Its translation: CASSFRLAGGQETQYF. Looking up the rest from reference TRBV5-1 and TRBJ2-5 gives the full variable domain: KAGVTQTPRYLIKTRGQQVTLSCSPISGHRSVSWYQQTPGQGLQFLFEYFSETQRNKGNFPGRFSGRQFSNSRSEMNVSTLELGDSALYLCASSFRLAGGQETQYFGPGTRLLVL.

The gene calls are TRBV18 and TRBJ2-1; 11 positions match TRBD1. V lost 4 bases, J lost 9 bases, and 8 bases stayed unmatched. Germline values: CDR1 KGHSH, CDR2 LQKENI. The CDR3 length is 15 residues. In DNA, the CDR3 is TGTGCCAGCTCACTCGGGACAGGGGGTTCTGGTGAGCAGTTCTTC. Protein product: CASSLGTGGSGEQFF.

The chain employs TRBV4-1 and TRBJ1-4, with D maybe TRBD1 (5 bases). Germline values: CDR1 MGHRA, CDR2 YSYEKL. Trimming removed 4 bases from V and 8 bases from J, with 17 bases in between. The CDR3 loop spans 15 amino acids. The CDR3 nucleotides read TGCGCCAGCAGCCGGAGGGACTCCCGAGAGGAAAAACTGTTTTTT. The encoded protein is CASSRRDSREEKLFF.

CDR3 nucleotides: TGTGCCAGCAGTGAAGCGTCCGAGTACAATGAGCAGTTCTTC. Translated, it gives CASSEASEYNEQFF. The chain recombines TRBV6-1 with TRBJ2-1; D unclear. CDR3 length: 14 amino acids. From germline, CDR1 is MNHNS and CDR2 SASEGT. Trimming pared 0 bases from V and 4 bases from J, leaving 7 bases between.

This chain joins TRBV18 and TRBJ1-2; D is perhaps TRBD1 (6 bases). CDR1 is KGHSH and CDR2 is LQKENI in the germline V gene. V lost 7 bases, J lost 5 bases, and 17 bases lay in between. CDR3 length: 14 residues. This CDR3 reads CASFSNDGQYGYTF. The CDR3 nucleotides read TGTGCCAGCTTCTCAAACGACGGACAGTATGGCTACACCTTC.

The chain has TRBV7-2 and TRBJ2-1; 7 nucleotides line up with TRBD1. The V and J ends lost 2 bases and 3 bases, in that order; junction bases with no gene match: 7. The CDR3 is made up of 16 amino acids. Germline CDR1 reads SGHTA; CDR2 reads FQGNSA. CDR3 amino acids: CASSLRTGRHYNEQFF. The CDR3 nucleotides are TGTGCCAGCAGCTTAAGGACAGGCCGTCACTACAATGAGCAGTTCTTC.

V is TRBV18 and J is TRBJ1-2; D may be TRBD1 (5 bases). V was shortened by 4 bases and J by 3 bases, with 15 bases between the two germline ends. The V gene's germline CDR1 is KGHSH and CDR2 LQKENI. CDR3 length: 15 amino acids. The CDR3 sequence: CASSLNPDTYYGYTF. CDR3 coding DNA: TGTGCCAGCTCACTTAACCCGGACACTTACTATGGCTACACCTTC.

The rearrangement uses TRBV6-1 and TRBJ1-2, with TRBD1 as a possible D gene (6 bases). The V gene lost 2 bases and the J gene lost 11 bases, with 21 bases spanning the gap. The germline V gene encodes CDR1 MNHNS and CDR2 SASEGT. This CDR3 is built from 15 residues. The CDR3 here is CASSESTGPIMRYTF. In DNA form, the CDR3 reads TGTGCCAGCAGTGAAAGTACAGGGCCGATTATGAGGTACACCTTC.

This clone was observed a single time. The chain couples TRBV5-1 to TRBJ2-1; D is possibly TRBD1 (5 bases). In germline, CDR1 is SGHRS, CDR2 YFSETQ. Trimming removed 4 bases at V and 3 bases at J, with 11 bases between. The CDR3 has 14 residues. The CDR3 DNA sequence: TGCGCCAGCAGCCTCCGACAGAACTACAATGAGCAGTTCTTC. Encoded protein: CASSLRQNYNEQFF.

The chain links TRBV2 to TRBJ2-2; D is possibly TRBD2 (6 bases). Germline V lookup: CDR1 SNHLY, CDR2 FYNNEI. The length of the CDR3 is 15 residues. V was trimmed by 10 bases and J by 3 bases, leaving 18 bases between them. The chain's CDR3 is CATRTQEGYTGELFF. For the CDR3, the DNA is TGTGCCACTAGGACCCAGGAGGGGTACACCGGGGAGCTGTTTTTT.

The chain joins TRBV19 to TRBJ1-1, with a possible D match to TRBD1 (5 bases). The CDR3 is 13 residues long. The V end lost 5 bases, the J end lost 5 bases, and 12 bases lay between the germline ends. Germline V gene data show CDR1 as LNHDA and CDR2 as SQIVND (reference sequence). This CDR3 is CASSALGGTEAFF. In DNA form, the CDR3 reads TGTGCCAGTAGTGCCCTGGGGGGGACTGAAGCTTTCTTT.

The V call is TRBV7-2, the J call TRBJ2-1; 11 nucleotides align to TRBD2. Germline V CDR1 and CDR2: SGHTA, FQGNSA. J gave up 6 bases and V 1 base, and 5 bases lay outside the gene matches. The length of the CDR3 is 16 residues. The CDR3 loop reads CASSLGGLAAGNEQFF. CDR3 coding DNA: TGTGCCAGCAGCTTAGGGGGACTAGCGGCGGGCAATGAGCAGTTCTTC.

The chain couples TRBV7-2 to TRBJ2-7; 11 bases agree with TRBD2. Losses at the gene ends were 4 bases for V and 3 bases for J; bases not matched to a gene: 5. CDR3 length: 15 residues. Germline lookup yields CDR1 SGHTA and CDR2 FQGNSA. The CDR3 bases are TGTGCCAGCAGCTCTAGCGGGGGGCCTAACTACGAGCAGTACTTC. Translating it yields CASSSSGGPNYEQYF.

The chain links TRBV20-1 to TRBJ2-1; 12 bases map to TRBD2. Trimming took 3 bases from V and 9 from J; bases not matched to a gene: 9. Germline V lookup: CDR1 DFQATT, CDR2 SNEGSKA (reference sequence). This CDR3 region has 15 residues. CDR3 bases: TGCAGTGCTAGTTTTAAGACTAGCGGGAGAACTGAGCAGTTCTTC. Amino acid sequence: CSASFKTSGRTEQFF.

The chain is built from TRBV19 and TRBJ1-1, with 12 bases that match TRBD1. The length of the CDR3 is 16 residues. Germline CDR1 LNHDA, CDR2 SQIVND (reference sequence). Trimming at V came to 5 bases and at J to 5 bases, leaving 9 bases not matched to a gene. CDR3 sequence reads: CASSLRDRGRGTEAFF. The CDR3 DNA reads TGTGCCAGTAGTCTCCGGGACAGGGGGCGCGGAACTGAAGCTTTCTTT. The entire variable domain, with the rest obtained from reference TRBV19 and TRBJ1-1, is as follows: DGGITQSPKYLFRKEGQNVTLSCEQNLNHDAMYWYRQDPGQGLRLIYYSQIVNDFQKGDIAEGYSVSREKKESFPLTVTSAQKNPTAFYLCASSLRDRGRGTEAFFGQGTRLTVV.

CDR3 region: CASAGGGLDYGYTF. Written as DNA, the CDR3 is TGTGCCAGCGCAGGGGGCGGGTTAGACTATGGCTACACCTTC. The chain joins TRBV11-2 to TRBJ1-2; 8 positions match TRBD1. V gave up 8 bases and J gave up 3 bases; unmatched junction bases: 8. CDR3 length equals 14 residues. Germline CDR1 reads SGHAT; CDR2 reads FQNNGV. Using reference TRBV11-2 and TRBJ1-2 for the parts outside the CDR3, the full variable domain is EAGVAQSPRYKIIEKRQSVAFWCNPISGHATLYWYQQILGQGPKLLIQFQNNGVVDDSQLPKDRFSAERLKGVDSTLKIQPAKLEDSAVYLCASAGGGLDYGYTFGSGTRLTVV.

The V and J genes are TRBV11-3 and TRBJ2-1; TRBD1 matches at 7 bases. The J segment lost 9 bases and the V segment lost 4 bases, leaving 9 bases of the junction unmatched. From germline, CDR1 is SGHNT and CDR2 YENEEA. This CDR3 is built from 14 residues. CDR3 DNA: TGTGCCAGCAGCTCAACAGGGGCTGGGGGTGAGCAGTTCTTC. Protein: CASSSTGAGGEQFF.

The chain recombines TRBV23-1 with TRBJ2-7, with D possibly being TRBD1 (5 bases). TRBV23-1 is an ORF, with its function uncertain. Trimming pared 2 bases from V and 6 bases from J, leaving 11 bases between. The CDR3 sequence is 13 residues long. CDR3 loop: CASSQARVAEQYF. The CDR3 region has the DNA TGCGCCAGCAGTCAAGCCAGGGTAGCCGAGCAGTACTTC.

The chain is built from TRBV5-1 and TRBJ2-1; 12 bases are shared with TRBD1. Trimming at V came to 5 bases and at J to 9 bases, leaving 3 bases not matched to a gene. The germline gives CDR1 SGHRS, CDR2 YFSETQ. This CDR3 has 13 amino acids. The CDR3 nucleotides read TGCGCCAGCAGAGGGGACAGGGGGCTTGAGCAGTTCTTC. Its protein product is CASRGDRGLEQFF.

This chain uses TRBV19 with TRBJ2-6; 7 bases line up with TRBD1. CDR3 length equals 17 residues. The germline CDR1 and CDR2 sequences are LNHDA and SQIVND (reference sequence). With 3 bases clipped from V and 2 bases from J, the junction kept 7 bases outside the gene matches. Here the CDR3 DNA reads TGTGCCAGTAGTATCATAAGGGGGCATACTGGGGCCAACGTCCTGACTTTC. Protein product: CASSIIRGHTGANVLTF.

The genes are TRBV27 and TRBJ2-2; D uncertain. This CDR3 is 17 amino acids long. Germline V gene data show CDR1 as MNHEY and CDR2 as SMNVEV (reference sequence). The V end lost 6 bases, the J end lost 4 bases, and 21 bases lay between the germline ends. CDR3 nucleotides: TGTGCCAGCAGCCCGACCTCCAGGTCTGGGCCCACCGGGGAGCTGTTTTTT. As protein: CASSPTSRSGPTGELFF.

The V and J genes are TRBV11-2 and TRBJ1-2; perhaps TRBD1 as D (5 bases). V was trimmed by 3 bases and J by 8 bases, leaving 22 bases between them. The CDR3 length is 16 residues. Germline V gene lookup returns CDR1 SGHAT and CDR2 FQNNGV. The CDR3: CASSLRRDRQGNGYTF. The CDR3 region has the DNA TGTGCCAGCAGCTTGAGAAGGGATCGGCAGGGCAACGGCTACACCTTC.

V is TRBV1 and J is TRBJ2-3; the listed D gene, TRBD2, was not tested against the DNA. TRBV1 is a listed pseudogene. The CDR3 loop spans 16 amino acids. CDR3 in DNA: TGCACCAGCAGCCGTCGACTAGCGCCGAGCACAGATACGCAGTATTTT. It is translated as CTSSRRLAPSTDTQYF.

The rearrangement links TRBV6-1 to TRBJ1-5, with D unresolved. The CDR3 is 14 amino acids. V lost 2 bases, J lost 8 bases, and 13 bases lay in between. CDR1 is MNHNS, CDR2 SASEGT, per germline. DNA of the CDR3: TGTGCCAGCAGTGAAACACGGTCAGCGAAGCCCCAGCATTTT. This gives the protein CASSETRSAKPQHF.

J is TRBJ2-2 and V is TRBV11-2; no reliable D call. Germline V lookup: CDR1 SGHAT, CDR2 FQNNGV. CDR3 length equals 14 residues. V dropped 4 bases and J dropped 2 bases, with 8 bases sitting between them. The CDR3 nucleotides read TGTGCCAGCAGCTCCAGGCCCAACACCGGGGAGCTGTTTTTT. It is translated as CASSSRPNTGELFF.

Only one count was recorded for this clone. V is TRBV2 and J is TRBJ2-5; TRBD2 aligns across 12 bases. Trimming removed 8 bases from V and 2 bases from J; junction bases left unmatched: 15. Per germline, CDR1 SNHLY and CDR2 FYNNEI. The length of the CDR3 is 18 residues. The CDR3 sequence is CASSWLGLAGGVQETQYF. For the CDR3, the DNA is TGTGCCAGCTCCTGGTTAGGGCTAGCGGGGGGGGTTCAAGAGACCCAGTACTTC.

This clone came up once. In DNA form, the CDR3 reads TGTGCCTGGCAACAGGGACAGATCAACACTGAAGCTTTCTTT. This gives the protein CAWQQGQINTEAFF. J is TRBJ1-1 and V is TRBV30; the match to TRBD1 covers 7 bases. CDR1 is GTSNPN and CDR2 is SVGIG in the germline V gene (reference sequence). After removal of 5 bases from V and 2 bases from J, the junction contained 8 bases not matched to a gene. The CDR3 length is 14 residues. Together with reference TRBV30 and TRBJ1-1, the CDR3 gives the full variable domain: SQTIHQWPATLVQPVGSPLSLECTVEGTSNPNLYWYRQAAGRGLQLLFYSVGIGQISSEVPQNLSASRPQDRQFILSSKKLLLSDSGFYLCAWQQGQINTEAFFGQGTRLTVV.